This T cell receptor beta chain emerged from a study of T cells after yellow fever vaccination. Study outcomes and limitations: Faster peaking, at day 5 versus 15, marked a secondary response that was weaker. On day 0, almost all vaccine-responding clonotypes were undetectable in sorted memory subsets.

The CDR3 consists of 14 residues. TCRdb analysed the 5' RACE reads with MiXCR anew, one entry per CDR3 protein. The table has approximately 34,000 distinct CDR3 sequences, around 7% seen once. The table lists this clonotype with many counts. This rearrangement joins TRBV21-1 to TRBJ2-7; TRBD1 is the table's D call and was not checked against the DNA. TRBV21-1 is a pseudogene. The receptor comes from a man between 18 and 29 years old who received the YFV17D yellow fever vaccine. The sequencing here drew on PBMCs, either bulk or a sorted T-cell subset (CD4+, CD8+, memory, or dextramer-sorted; not recorded which), taken on the day of the first yellow fever vaccination. CDR3 amino acids: CASSKRDSSYEQYV. CDR3 DNA: TGTGCCAGCAGCAAAAGGGACAGCTCCTACGAGCAGTACGTC.